The rows below give T cell receptor beta chains drawn from one sample of a study of blood T cells in healthy people across ages. MiXCR, run by TCRdb on the 5' RACE reads, gives a single entry per CDR3 protein. Found here are fewer than 1 million distinct CDR3 sequences, more than 40% of them singletons; the top ten hold about a fifth. Sequenced material: blood. Receptors were obtained from a man in his 60s in good health. Both conserved end residues are part of each CDR3. Each record gives: clone size, V gene, J gene, CDR3 protein. Clone size appears in some rows only: once, few, many, or a class for an expanded clone.

few,TRBV20-1,TRBJ2-2,CSVQGANTGELFF
.,TRBV7-3,TRBJ2-1,CASSLSRGSYNEQFF
.,TRBV2,TRBJ2-5,CASGDSGTSGFQETQYF
.,TRBV29-1,TRBJ2-5,CSVEPGNNEQYF
.,TRBV5-4,TRBJ2-1,CASSLGKDNEQFF
few,TRBV15,TRBJ1-2,CATSRQTNYGYTF
.,TRBV28,TRBJ1-2,CASNLGQDYSSGYTF
.,TRBV7-8,TRBJ2-5,CASSIRRQETQYF
many,TRBV5-6,TRBJ2-7,CASSPGLAVGEQYF
.,TRBV7-2,.,CASSLVIREETQYF
many,TRBV12-3/TRBV12-4,TRBJ2-7,CASSDLESGYEQYF
.,TRBV5-5,TRBJ2-3,CASSSRQSTDTQYF
.,TRBV4-3,TRBJ2-1,CASSQDQGTTYNEQFF
many,TRBV2,TRBJ2-3,CASGTEGTQYF
many,TRBV7-2,TRBJ2-5,CASSPSKETQYF
few,TRBV20-1,.,CSASSGDVYEQYF
.,TRBV7-2,TRBJ2-3,CASSLSGPTDTQYF
.,TRBV5-1,TRBJ2-3,CASSGQGSGVGDTQYF
.,TRBV12-3/TRBV12-4,TRBJ2-3,CASSRRGSDTQYF
.,TRBV4-3,TRBJ2-1,CASGPGLSNEQFF
.,TRBV27,TRBJ2-7,CASSTKTGDEQYF
.,TRBV30,TRBJ1-4,CAWSTSGEKLFF
few,TRBV5-8,TRBJ2-1,CASSAGTRTSGGDEQFF
.,TRBV20-1,TRBJ2-7,CSASGSPGGEQYF
.,TRBV11-3,TRBJ2-5,CASSLSPGLNYNEQYF
.,TRBV12-3/TRBV12-4,TRBJ2-7,CASRENIRGEQYF
.,TRBV5-1,TRBJ2-3,CASSSPTTDTQYF
few,TRBV11-2,.,CASILEVRRGGEQYF
few,TRBV4-1,TRBJ1-4,CASSQANEKLFF
few,TRBV20-1,TRBJ2-7,CSATTGTGAYEQYF
.,TRBV24-1,TRBJ1-2,CATSDRDYYGYTF
many,TRBV11-2,TRBJ2-7,CASSQGIYEQYF
few,TRBV20-1,TRBJ2-7,CSALDGSYEQYF
.,TRBV10-3,TRBJ2-7,CAISESASGRQSYEQYF
few,TRBV25-1,TRBJ2-5,CASSANTGEETQYF
few,TRBV9,TRBJ2-3,CASSLTGSDTDTQYF
.,TRBV7-9,TRBJ2-1,CASSFNRVGEQFF
.,TRBV12-3/TRBV12-4,TRBJ2-3,CASSIAFTRYF
few,TRBV7-6,TRBJ2-5,CASSLQLGETQYF
few,TRBV11-2,TRBJ2-1,CASSPRTSSNEQFF
.,TRBV6-6,TRBJ2-7,CASSLMDNEQYF
few,TRBV6-5,TRBJ1-5,CASSTLGKQPQHF
.,TRBV10-3,TRBJ1-5,CAISEGNSARLQPQHF
.,TRBV2,TRBJ1-3,CASRTGNTIYF
few,TRBV27,TRBJ1-2,CASSLRHAGNYGYTF
.,TRBV11-2,TRBJ2-7,CASSLEGQSYSYEQYF
.,TRBV20-1,TRBJ2-7,CSATQFRGSLDIGEQYF
few,TRBV27,TRBJ2-1,CASSLRGQGSYNEQFF
.,TRBV20-1,TRBJ2-5,CSAHGLAGMQETQYF
.,TRBV14,TRBJ1-6,CASSQTQIFNSPLHF
.,TRBV4-1,TRBJ1-1,CASSLGVRTEAFF
.,TRBV10-3,TRBJ1-1,CAIRAGQANTEAFF
.,TRBV18,TRBJ1-5,CASSGENQPQHF
.,TRBV2,TRBJ1-1,CASSEGTNLNTEAFF
many,TRBV7-2,TRBJ2-7,CASSLKTGLVEQYF
.,TRBV4-3,TRBJ2-1,CASSPGGQYNEQFF
once,TRBV11-2,TRBJ2-2,CASNLEGRRSTGELFF
.,TRBV4-1,TRBJ2-1,CASSQNLKKGVAGEYNEQFF
.,TRBV30,.,CAWSVHRVEQYF